These T cell receptor beta chains were read from a single sample in a study of graft-versus-host responses after intestinal transplantation. Measured with immunoSEQ multiplex PCR; TCRdb has only the in-frame clones, and not every one. The sample has thousands of clones; about 75% are singletons. Material: ileum tissue, obtained approximately 240 days after intestinal transplant. The receptors shown here come from a human patient who received an intestinal transplant, so some T cells may come from the graft donor. Each CDR3 is given with its conserved first and last residue. A D gene is named only where the DNA matches it firmly. Expanded clones get a size class; other rows say once, few or many, or leave the size out.

TRBJ2-7	TRBV4-1	-	TRBD2	TGTGCCAGCAGCCAAGAGACTAGCCCTATAGGGTACGAGCAGTACTTC	CASSQETSPIGYEQYF
TRBJ1-1	TRBV18	-	-	TGTGCCAGCTCACCTCCAGGGAAGGCCACTGAAGCTTTCTTT	CASSPPGKATEAFF
TRBJ1-2	TRBV20-1	few	-	TGCAGTGCGCCTAACTATGGCTACACCTTC	CSAPNYGYTF
TRBJ1-1	TRBV29-1	-	TRBD1	TGCAGCGTTACAGACAGGGGACCGAACACTGAAGCTTTCTTT	CSVTDRGPNTEAFF
TRBJ2-4	TRBV6-5	-	TRBD1	TGTGCCAGCAGCCCGGGACAGTTGAGCAAAAACATTCAGTACTTC	CASSPGQLSKNIQYF
TRBJ2-5	TRBV5-1	-	-	TGCGCCAGCAGCTTGGCGGGTAGTTGGGAGACCCAGTACTTC	CASSLAGSWETQYF
TRBJ2-1	TRBV2	-	-	TGTGCCAGCAGTCTCACTGGGCTCTACAATGAGCAGTTCTTC	CASSLTGLYNEQFF
TRBJ1-2	TRBV14	-	-	TGTGCCAGCAGCCAAGTTGAAGGGGGGATCTATGGCTACACCTTC	CASSQVEGGIYGYTF
TRBJ1-5	TRBV5-4	-	-	TGTGCCAGCAGCTTGGGCGGGAGTGTAAATCAGCCCCAGCATTTT	CASSLGGSVNQPQHF
TRBJ2-7	TRBV19	-	-	TGTGCCAGTAGTACGAGCCCGTCCTACGAGCAGTACTTC	CASSTSPSYEQYF
TRBJ2-5	TRBV11-3	-	-	TGTGCCAGCAGCTTAGAGGGTCGGGGGCCCCAAGAGACCCAGTACTTC	CASSLEGRGPQETQYF
TRBJ1-2	TRBV9	-	-	TGTGCCAGCAGCGTAGGGGGGGCCCAGGGGCCGAACTATGGCTACACCTTC	CASSVGGAQGPNYGYTF
TRBJ2-7	TRBV11-2	-	TRBD2	TGTGCCAGCAGCTTAGGTGGCGGGGGGGCGTCCTACGAGCAGTACTTC	CASSLGGGGASYEQYF
TRBJ1-1	TRBV5-5	-	-	TGTGCCAGCAGCTTGGGGGCTAGTCTGAACACTGAAGCTTTCTTT	CASSLGASLNTEAFF
TRBJ2-5	TRBV6-6	-	-	TGTGCCAGCAGTTACTCACTATTAGAGACCCAGTACTTC	CASSYSLLETQYF
TRBJ2-3	TRBV10-3	-	TRBD2	TGTGCCATCTCAAGAACCGGGACTAGTATAGATACGCAGTATTTT	CAISRTGTSIDTQYF
TRBJ2-7	TRBV6-6	-	-	TGTGCCAGCAGCCGCCGGACCGTTACCTACGAGCAGTACTTC	CASSRRTVTYEQYF
TRBJ1-5	TRBV10-3	-	TRBD1	TGTGCCACCGCCTGGGGGGACAGGCTGAGCAATCAGCCCCAGCATTTT	CATAWGDRLSNQPQHF
TRBJ2-1	TRBV5-1	few	TRBD2	TGCGCCAGCGCCGGGGGGGGTCACTATGGTGAGCAGTTCTTC	CASAGGGHYGEQFF
TRBJ2-7	TRBV7-2	-	-	TGTGCCAGCAGCTTAGCTCACAACTCCTACGAGCAGTACTTC	CASSLAHNSYEQYF
TRBJ2-3	TRBV5-1	-	-	TGCGCCAGCAGCTTGGCAGGGCCAGATACGCAGTATTTT	CASSLAGPDTQYF
TRBJ2-1	TRBV5-4	once	TRBD2	TGTGCCAGCAGCTTGAATTCGCGGGGGGGAGTAGGTGAGCAGTTCTTC	CASSLNSRGGVGEQFF
TRBJ2-7	TRBV5-6	few	-	TGTGCCAGCAGCTTGGCTTTCGAGGGGGTAGGGGAGCAGTACTTC	CASSLAFEGVGEQYF
TRBJ2-7	TRBV10-2	-	-	TGCGCCAGCAGCCGGGACGAAAACTGGTACGAGCAGTACTTC	CASSRDENWYEQYF
TRBJ2-1	TRBV9	-	TRBD2	TGTGCCAGCAGCGTCGAGGGCGGGGGGGCTACCGATGAGCAGTTCTTC	CASSVEGGGATDEQFF
TRBJ2-1	TRBV2	-	TRBD1	TGTGCCAGCAGCCTCCGGGGACAGTCTACCTACAATGAGCAGTTCTTC	CASSLRGQSTYNEQFF
TRBJ2-5	TRBV5-6	-	-	TGTGCCAGCAGCTTGGTCGGGGAGTCCACCCAGTACTTC	CASSLVGESTQYF
TRBJ1-1	TRBV4-1	few	TRBD1	TGTGCCAGCAGACAGGGATCGGTCACTGAAGCTTTCTTT	CASRQGSVTEAFF
TRBJ1-1	TRBV6-6	-	TRBD1	TGTGCCAGCAGTAAGACAGGGGGCGCGGTTGCTGAAGCTTTCTTT	CASSKTGGAVAEAFF
TRBJ1-5	TRBV19	-	-	TGTGCCAGTCGGCAGAGCAGCAATCAGCCCCAGCATTTT	CASRQSSNQPQHF
TRBJ1-2	TRBV6-1	once	-	TGTGCCAGCAGTAAACCCAGTGGGTCCTATGGCTACACCTTC	CASSKPSGSYGYTF
TRBJ2-2	TRBV7-3	-	-	TGTGCCAGCAGCTTGGAGCCCGGGGAGCTGTTTTTT	CASSLEPGELFF
TRBJ2-1	TRBV6-5	-	TRBD2	TGTGCCAGCAGCTTAGCGGGGGGGCCCAACAATGAGCAGTTCTTC	CASSLAGGPNNEQFF
TRBJ1-6	TRBV5-1	-	-	TGCGCCAGCACCCCTCGGAGGGGGGGGTCCTATAATTCACCCCTCCACTTT	CASTPRRGGSYNSPLHF
TRBJ1-1	TRBV10-2	-	-	TGCGCCAGCAGTGCCCTCCGGGGGGCAAACACTGAAGCTTTCTTT	CASSALRGANTEAFF
TRBJ2-6	TRBV5-6	-	-	TGTGCCAGCAGCTTGACTCAAACCGGTGGGGCCAACGTCCTGACTTTC	CASSLTQTGGANVLTF
TRBJ1-6	TRBV14	-	-	TGTGCCAGCAGCCAAGCCAGGGGAGGCAATTCACCCCTCCACTTT	CASSQARGGNSPLHF
TRBJ2-3	TRBV11-2	-	-	TGTGCCAGCAGCTTAGGCACTTTCCCAGATACGCAGTATTTT	CASSLGTFPDTQYF
TRBJ2-7	TRBV6-5	-	-	TGTGCCAGTAGTGGACGGATGGGGCCCTACGAGCAGTACTTC	CASSGRMGPYEQYF
TRBJ2-2	TRBV5-5	-	-	TGTGCCAGCACCACTCACACCGGGGAGCTGTTTTTT	CASTTHTGELFF
TRBJ2-3	TRBV6-6	-	-	TGTGCCAGCAGCCCCGGATTGGTTGTAGATACGCAGTATTTT	CASSPGLVVDTQYF
TRBJ1-6	TRBV7-3	-	-	TGTGCCAGCAGCCAGGGGTACGGTTCACCCCTCCACTTT	CASSQGYGSPLHF
TRBJ2-3	TRBV4-1	-	-	TGCGCCAGCAGCCTTACTTTAGGGGACCCAGATACGCAGTATTTT	CASSLTLGDPDTQYF
TRBJ1-2	TRBV5-1	-	-	TGCGCCAGCAGCTTGGCCTATTACTATGGCTACACCTTC	CASSLAYYYGYTF
TRBJ2-6	TRBV9	-	TRBD2	TGTGCCAGCAGCGTAGGGGGAGGGCTTTTGAGGGCCAACGTCCTGACTTTC	CASSVGGGLLRANVLTF
TRBJ2-5	TRBV29-1	-	-	TGCAGCGTTGATCAAGACCAGTACTTC	CSVDQDQYF
TRBJ2-1	TRBV6-5	-	TRBD2	TGTGCCAGCAGTCCCACCGGGGGGGCCACCAATGAGCAGTTCTTC	CASSPTGGATNEQFF
TRBJ2-1	TRBV5-1	once	TRBD2	TGCGCCAGCAGCGCTCGGGGGGACGGGCATTTCTTC	CASSARGDGHFF
TRBJ2-7	TRBV6-5	-	TRBD1	TGTGCCAGCGGGAGGACAGGGCGCGGCGAGCAGTACTTC	CASGRTGRGEQYF
TRBJ1-1	TRBV28	-	-	TGTGCCAGCAGTTCTCTCAGGGGCCCGTCTGAAGCTTTCTTT	CASSSLRGPSEAFF
TRBJ1-5	TRBV6-6	few	-	TGTGCCAGCAGCCCGCCTCGGGGGGGCAATCAGCCCCAGCATTTT	CASSPPRGGNQPQHF